The 13 T cell receptor beta chains in this list originate from one sample, sequenced in a study of PD-1 blockade in classical Hodgkin lymphoma. Assay used: immunoSEQ multiplex PCR; TCRdb lists only in-frame clones, some missing. The repertoire consists of fewer than 15,000 clones, with around 84% occurring once and the leading ten covering about 40%. Relapses following autologous stem cell transplantation were seen in all patients, with brentuximab vedotin exposure varying. This specimen was peripheral blood mononuclear cells (PBMCs), taken at baseline. These receptors were taken from a human donor with classical Hodgkin lymphoma.

The chain uses TRBV11-1 and TRBJ2-1; D is uncertain. V was cut by 3 bases and J by 0 bases, with 12 bases left in between. Germline V gives CDR1 SGHAT, CDR2 FQDESV (reference sequence). The CDR3 runs 16 residues. CDR3 in amino acids: CASSFLPLRSYNEQFF. CDR3 DNA: TGTGCCAGCAGCTTTTTACCACTCCGCTCCTACAATGAGCAGTTCTTC.

The rearrangement joins TRBV12-5 to TRBJ2-5, with a possible D match to TRBD2 (7 bases). V lost 5 bases and J lost 0, with 16 bases in between. Germline V gene sequence: CDR1 LGHNT, CDR2 FRNRAP. This CDR3 comprises 16 residues. The CDR3 here is CASGPKGGGHQETQYF. For the CDR3, the DNA is TGTGCTAGTGGTCCCAAAGGCGGGGGCCACCAAGAGACCCAGTACTTC.

The CDR3 sequence: CASSRLREGEQYF. CDR3 DNA: TGTGCCAGCAGCCGCCTGCGCGAGGGGGAGCAGTACTTC. The chain is built from TRBV14 and TRBJ2-7; D is possibly TRBD1 or TRBD2 (5 bases each). In germline, CDR1 is SGHDN, CDR2 FVKESK. V was shortened by 4 bases and J by 7 bases, with 14 bases between the two germline ends. The CDR3 is 13 residues long.

The genes are TRBV30 and TRBJ2-6; a possible D gene is TRBD1 (7 bases). Germline loops: CDR1 GTSNPN, CDR2 SVGIG (reference sequence). This CDR3 contains 18 residues. Between the trimmed V and J ends, which lost 5 bases and 2 bases, there was a span of 22 bases. The CDR3 sequence: CAWGGTDSHSPGANVLTF. CDR3 sequence (DNA): TGTGCCTGGGGGGGGACAGATTCGCACTCCCCTGGGGCCAACGTCCTGACTTTC.

V and J are TRBV4-1 and TRBJ2-5, with 7 nucleotides matching TRBD1. The CDR3 totals 15 residues. The germline CDR1 and CDR2 sequences are MGHRA and YSYEKL. V was pared by 4 bases and J by 2 bases, with 7 bases of the junction left unmatched. As DNA, the CDR3 is TGCGCCAGCAGCCTCTTCGGACAGGAGCAAGAGACCCAGTACTTC. This gives the protein CASSLFGQEQETQYF.

The gene calls are TRBV5-4 and TRBJ1-2; weak D call: TRBD1 (6 bases). Germline CDR1 reads SGHNT; CDR2 reads YYREEE (reference sequence). This CDR3 is built from 16 residues. V was clipped by 1 base and J by 4 bases, with 17 bases between them. The chain's CDR3 is CASSLKGRDTSYGYTF. The CDR3 coding sequence is TGTGCCAGCAGCTTGAAGGGGCGGGACACCTCCTATGGCTACACCTTC.

The chain joins TRBV18 to TRBJ2-7, with 7 bases identical to TRBD1. The CDR3 runs 13 residues. The ends lost 3 bases at V and 2 bases at J; junction bases unmatched: 1. Germline CDR1 KGHSH, CDR2 LQKENI. This chain's CDR3 is CASSPGQTYEQYF. The CDR3 region has the DNA TGTGCCAGCTCACCGGGACAGACCTACGAGCAGTACTTC.

This clone was found a few times. The gene calls are TRBV10-2 and TRBJ2-3; 10 bases agree with TRBD2. Trimming at V came to 6 bases and at J to 4 bases, leaving 7 bases not matched to a gene. CDR3 size: 15 residues. Germline V lookup: CDR1 WSHSY, CDR2 SAAADI. The CDR3 is CASRSSGGWSDTQYF. The CDR3 DNA follows: TGCGCCAGCAGAAGTAGCGGGGGGTGGTCAGATACGCAGTATTTT.

The chain employs TRBV10-3 and TRBJ2-4, with D uncertain. V shed 8 bases and J shed 2 bases, with 10 bases lying between them. Per germline, CDR1 ENHRY and CDR2 SYGVKD. This CDR3 spans 13 amino acids. CDR3 amino acids: CAIQRTPKNIQYF. In nucleotides, the CDR3 is TGTGCCATCCAACGGACCCCCAAAAACATTCAGTACTTC.

The genes are TRBV9 and TRBJ2-2; unclear D gene. Per germline, CDR1 SGDLS and CDR2 YYNGEE. Trimming stripped 0 bases from V and 3 bases from J, with 3 bases between. This CDR3 has 13 residues. The CDR3 sequence: CASSVVDTGELFF. CDR3 bases: TGTGCCAGCAGCGTAGTTGACACCGGGGAGCTGTTTTTT.

This clone has only one observation. This sequence joins TRBV28 and TRBJ2-7; unclear D gene. CDR1 is MDHEN and CDR2 is SYDVKM in the germline V gene. V was shortened by 3 bases and J by 3 bases, with 3 bases between the two germline ends. The CDR3 is 11 residues long. In DNA, the CDR3 is TGTGCCAGCAGTTTGTACTACGAGCAGTACTTC. Its translation is CASSLYYEQYF.

The J gene is TRBJ2-3, the V gene TRBV6-5; D uncertain. The V end was cut by 7 bases, the J end by 4 bases, with 12 bases between. The V gene's germline CDR1 is MNHEY and CDR2 SVGAGI. The CDR3 loop spans 13 amino acids. CDR3 sequence: CASTRTLSDTQYF. The CDR3 DNA is TGTGCCAGCACCAGGACCCTCTCAGATACGCAGTATTTT.

This clone was seen a handful of times. DNA of the CDR3: TGTGCCAGCAGCAAGGACTTGCCCGAGTACAATGAGCAGTTCTTC. It encodes CASSKDLPEYNEQFF. The V gene is TRBV5-4, the J gene TRBJ2-1, with a tentative D call TRBD2 (5 bases). Per the germline V gene, CDR1 is SGHNT and CDR2 is YYREEE (reference sequence). The CDR3 sequence is 15 residues long. Trimming removed 4 bases at V and 4 bases at J, with 15 bases between.